A selection of T cell receptor beta chains follows, all from one sample in a study of CD8+ T cells in alopecia areata. Profiling relied on immunoSEQ multiplex PCR, and the TCRdb table lists in-frame clones only, not all of them. The sample has 100,000 to 150,000 clones, roughly 55% seen once; the top ten hold around 5.7%. The sample here was CD4+ T cells sorted from blood, taken at week 4, from a patient treated with tofacitinib. These receptors were collected from a human donor with alopecia areata. Both conserved end residues are part of each CDR3. A D gene is named only where the DNA matches it firmly. Only part of the rows carry a size: once, few, many, or a class if the clone is expanded.

j_call,v_call,clone_size,d_call,cdr3_aa,cdr3_nt
TRBJ1-5,TRBV28,NA,TRBD1,CASSGQAQPQHF,TGTGCCAGCAGCGGACAGGCCCAGCCCCAGCATTTT
TRBJ2-7,TRBV25-1,NA,NA,CASAFGPLQYF,TGTGCCAGCGCCTTCGGGCCGTTGCAGTACTTC
TRBJ2-2,TRBV9,NA,NA,CASSVQNTGELFF,TGTGCCAGCAGCGTACAGAACACCGGGGAGCTGTTTTTT
TRBJ2-5,TRBV4-1,few,NA,CASSQRFGGLEETQYF,TGCGCCAGCAGCCAGAGGTTTGGGGGTCTTGAAGAGACCCAGTACTTC
TRBJ2-7,TRBV25-1,NA,NA,CASTGNSYEQYF,TGTGCCAGCACGGGGAACTCCTACGAGCAGTACTTC
TRBJ1-2,TRBV6-5,NA,NA,CASTRSIGENYGYTF,TGTGCCAGCACCCGAAGTATAGGGGAAAACTATGGCTACACCTTC
TRBJ2-6,TRBV30,NA,TRBD2,CAWSVLAGATSGANVLTF,TGTGCCTGGAGTGTACTAGCGGGAGCTACCTCTGGGGCCAACGTCCTGACTTTC
TRBJ2-1,TRBV27,NA,NA,CASSKDPSPYNEQFF,TGTGCCAGCAGCAAGGACCCGTCTCCCTACAATGAGCAGTTCTTC
TRBJ1-2,TRBV6-5,NA,NA,CASSRDRYGYTF,TGTGCCAGCAGCCGGGACCGATATGGCTACACCTTC
TRBJ1-5,TRBV30,NA,NA,CAWSVRSNQPQHF,TGTGCCTGGAGTGTACGTAGCAATCAGCCCCAGCATTTT
TRBJ2-3,TRBV4-1,few,NA,CASSYRFSSTDTQYF,TGCGCCAGCAGCTACAGGTTTTCTAGCACAGATACGCAGTATTTT
TRBJ2-3,TRBV30,few,NA,CAWSKGGQDTQYF,TGTGCCTGGAGTAAAGGGGGACAAGATACGCAGTATTTT
TRBJ1-1,TRBV9,NA,NA,CASSFSWGRDTEAFF,TGTGCCAGCAGCTTTTCCTGGGGGAGGGACACTGAAGCTTTCTTT
TRBJ2-5,TRBV4-2,NA,NA,CASSQELTSLETQYF,TGTGCCAGCAGCCAAGAGTTAACTAGCTTAGAGACCCAGTACTTC
TRBJ2-1,TRBV5-6,NA,NA,CASSPIPSGVTYNEQFF,TGTGCCAGCAGCCCTATTCCTTCGGGAGTTACTTACAATGAGCAGTTCTTC
TRBJ2-5,TRBV27,NA,TRBD1,CASSSSTGRTQYF,TGTGCCAGCAGTTCCTCGACAGGGAGGACCCAGTACTTC
TRBJ2-3,TRBV30,few,NA,CAWSVGQGIADTQYF,TGTGCCTGGAGTGTAGGGCAGGGAATCGCAGATACGCAGTATTTT
TRBJ2-5,TRBV5-1,many,NA,CASSLNPSRGETQYF,TGCGCCAGCAGCTTGAATCCTAGCAGGGGAGAGACCCAGTACTTC
TRBJ2-4,TRBV15,NA,TRBD1,CATSRGEGGDIQYF,TGTGCCACCAGCAGAGGTGAAGGGGGCGACATTCAGTACTTC
TRBJ1-1,TRBV5-1,NA,TRBD1,CASSLANRGMNTEAFF,TGCGCCAGCAGCTTGGCGAACAGGGGCATGAACACTGAAGCTTTCTTT
TRBJ2-6,TRBV25-1,NA,NA,CASSAGFSSGANVLTF,TGTGCCAGCAGTGCGGGTTTTAGCTCTGGGGCCAACGTCCTGACTTTC
TRBJ1-6,TRBV4-1,once,NA,CASSQDLGLTYNSPLHF,TGCGCCAGCAGCCAAGATCTAGGACTAACTTATAATTCACCCCTCCACTTT
TRBJ2-7,TRBV28,NA,NA,CASRRMGYEQYF,TGTGCCAGCAGAAGGATGGGCTACGAGCAGTACTTC
TRBJ1-1,TRBV7-2,NA,NA,CASSSSRGGNTEAFF,TGTGCCAGCAGCTCTTCAAGGGGAGGGAACACTGAAGCTTTCTTT
TRBJ1-2,TRBV15,NA,NA,CATSRDRTNYGYTF,TGTGCCACCAGCAGAGACAGGACTAACTATGGCTACACCTTC
TRBJ2-7,TRBV15,few,NA,CATSRDLTTAQYEQYF,TGTGCCACCAGCAGAGATCTGACAACGGCTCAGTACGAGCAGTACTTC
TRBJ2-5,TRBV29-1,NA,TRBD2,CSIKNLAGGQETQYF,TGCAGCATCAAAAACTTGGCGGGAGGACAAGAGACCCAGTACTTC
TRBJ1-1,TRBV2,NA,NA,CASSEEASGVAFF,TGTGCCAGCAGTGAAGAAGCCAGCGGAGTAGCTTTCTTT
TRBJ2-1,TRBV7-2,many,TRBD2,CASSLDTSGPRTNEQFF,TGTGCCAGCAGCTTAGACACTAGCGGGCCCAGAACCAATGAGCAGTTCTTC
TRBJ1-2,TRBV28,NA,TRBD1,CASCDRVQGARYGYTF,TGTGCCAGCTGTGATAGGGTCCAGGGGGCGCGCTATGGCTACACCTTC
TRBJ2-7,TRBV6-5,many,NA,CASSAQGSGSYEQYF,TGTGCCAGCAGTGCTCAGGGGTCGGGCTCCTACGAGCAGTACTTC
TRBJ2-2,TRBV6-5,NA,NA,CASSYSRRGELFF,TGTGCCAGCAGTTACTCGAGACGCGGGGAGCTGTTTTTT
TRBJ2-2,TRBV30,NA,TRBD2,CAWGLAVTGELFF,TGTGCCTGGGGGCTAGCGGTCACCGGGGAGCTGTTTTTT